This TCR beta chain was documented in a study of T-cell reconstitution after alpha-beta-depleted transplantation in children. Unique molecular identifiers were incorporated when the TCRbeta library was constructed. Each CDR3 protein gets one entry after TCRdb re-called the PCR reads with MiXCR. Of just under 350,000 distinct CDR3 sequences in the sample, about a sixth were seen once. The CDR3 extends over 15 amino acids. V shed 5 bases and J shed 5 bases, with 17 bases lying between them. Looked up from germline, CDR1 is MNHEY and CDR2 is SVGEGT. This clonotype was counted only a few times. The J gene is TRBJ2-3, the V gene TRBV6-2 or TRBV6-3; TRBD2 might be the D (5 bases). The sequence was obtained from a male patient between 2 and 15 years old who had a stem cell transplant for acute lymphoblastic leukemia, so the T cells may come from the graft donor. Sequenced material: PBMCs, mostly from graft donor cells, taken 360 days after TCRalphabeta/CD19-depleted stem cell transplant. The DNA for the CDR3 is TGTGCCAGCAGTCGTTCCGGGATCCAACGAGATACGCAGTATTTT. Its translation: CASSRSGIQRDTQYF.